This T cell receptor beta chain is drawn from a study of T cell responses to AZD1222 COVID-19 vaccine. Generated by immunoSEQ multiplex PCR, the TCRdb table keeps only in-frame clones and is missing some. The sample yields roughly 140,000 clones, 89% seen once. The CDR3 totals 11 residues. The germline V gene has CDR1 MGHRA and CDR2 YSYEKL. The V end lost 5 bases, the J end lost 8 bases, and 9 bases lay between the germline ends. J is TRBJ1-2 and V is TRBV4-1; D is unresolved. Material: peripheral blood, obtained on day 0 of AZD1222 vaccination. The receptor was derived from an adult in good health. The CDR3 nucleotides are TGCGCCAGCAGCTCGTTTACGGGCTACACCTTC. Translated: CASSSFTGYTF.